By its share, the clone carrying this T cell receptor (beta chain) is medium-sized. Its antigen is not known. This sample is part of a study of Tregs in tolerant kidney transplant recipients. Study-level results: This study did not directly address biological reproducibility.

Sequencing was performed with immunoSEQ multiplex PCR; in TCRdb, only in-frame clones are kept and a portion is missing. Counted here are some 60,000 clones, more than 70% occurring once; the ten biggest clones make up 4% to 6.5%. Trimming took off 0 bases at V and 7 bases at J, with 5 bases between the two ends. CDR3 length equals 11 residues. Germline V gene data show CDR1 as GTSNPN and CDR2 as SVGIG (reference sequence). Unstimulated regulatory T cells (CD4+CD25+CD127-), CD4+CD25- non-regulatory cells, CD4 and CD8 cells were FACS-sorted from thawed PBMCs. The source is a human donor in good health. V gene TRBV30 combines with J gene TRBJ2-3; D unresolved. Sequenced input: CD4+ T cells from blood. DNA of the CDR3: TGTGCCTGGAGTGTACGGAATACGCAGTATTTT. Amino acid sequence: CAWSVRNTQYF.